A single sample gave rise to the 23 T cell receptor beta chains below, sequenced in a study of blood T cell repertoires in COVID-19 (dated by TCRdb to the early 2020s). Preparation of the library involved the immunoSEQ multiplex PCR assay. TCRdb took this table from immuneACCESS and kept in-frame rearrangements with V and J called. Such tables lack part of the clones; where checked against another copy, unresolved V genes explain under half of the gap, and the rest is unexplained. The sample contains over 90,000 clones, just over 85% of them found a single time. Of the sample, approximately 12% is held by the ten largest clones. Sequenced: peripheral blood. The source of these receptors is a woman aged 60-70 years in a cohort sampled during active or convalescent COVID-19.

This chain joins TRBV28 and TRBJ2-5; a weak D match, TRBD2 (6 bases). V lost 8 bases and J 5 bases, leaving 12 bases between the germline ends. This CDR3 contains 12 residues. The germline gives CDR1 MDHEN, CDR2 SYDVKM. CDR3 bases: TGTGCCAGCGGGAGGCTTCTGGAGACCCAGTACTTC. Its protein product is CASGRLLETQYF.

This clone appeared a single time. The CDR3 region is CASSSGTISGEQYF. Written as DNA, the CDR3 is TGTGCCAGCAGCTCAGGGACTATTTCGGGCGAGCAGTACTTC. The V call is TRBV7-3, the J call TRBJ2-7; TRBD2 matches 7 bases. Per germline, CDR1 SGHTA and CDR2 FQGTGA. After removal of 4 bases from V and 6 bases from J, the junction contained 9 bases not matched to a gene. This CDR3 is 14 amino acids long.

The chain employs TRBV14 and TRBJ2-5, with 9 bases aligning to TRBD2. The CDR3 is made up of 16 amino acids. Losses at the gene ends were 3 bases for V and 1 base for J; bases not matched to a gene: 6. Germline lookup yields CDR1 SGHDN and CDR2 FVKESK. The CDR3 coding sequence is TGTGCCAGCAGCCATGGACTAGCGCAACGCCAAGAGACCCAGTACTTC. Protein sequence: CASSHGLAQRQETQYF.

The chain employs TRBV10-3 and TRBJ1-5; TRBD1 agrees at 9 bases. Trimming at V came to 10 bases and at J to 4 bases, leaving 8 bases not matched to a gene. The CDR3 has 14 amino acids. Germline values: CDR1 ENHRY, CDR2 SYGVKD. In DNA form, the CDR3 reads TGTGCCACCCGGACAGGGGCCTTTAATCAGCCCCAGCATTTT. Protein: CATRTGAFNQPQHF.

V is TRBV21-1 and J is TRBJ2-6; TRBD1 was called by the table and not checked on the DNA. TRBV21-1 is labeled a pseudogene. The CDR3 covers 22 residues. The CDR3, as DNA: TGTGCCAGCAGCGAGACAGGGGGTCTCCCGTTCCGTTTCTGGCGAGGGGCCAACGTCCTGACTTTC. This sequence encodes CASSETGGLPFRFWRGANVLTF.

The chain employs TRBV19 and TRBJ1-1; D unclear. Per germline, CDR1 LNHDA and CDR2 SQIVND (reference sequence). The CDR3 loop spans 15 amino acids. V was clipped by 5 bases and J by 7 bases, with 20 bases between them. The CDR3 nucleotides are TGTGCCAGTAGTCCTCGGACTCAAGGGATGGGTGAAGCTTTCTTT. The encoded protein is CASSPRTQGMGEAFF.

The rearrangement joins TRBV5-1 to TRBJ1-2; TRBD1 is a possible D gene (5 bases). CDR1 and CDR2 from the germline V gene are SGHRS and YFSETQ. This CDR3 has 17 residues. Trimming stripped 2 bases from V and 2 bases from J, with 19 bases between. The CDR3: CASSFSPTEGANYGYTF. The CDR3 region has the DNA TGCGCCAGCAGCTTTTCTCCGACAGAAGGCGCGAACTATGGCTACACCTTC.

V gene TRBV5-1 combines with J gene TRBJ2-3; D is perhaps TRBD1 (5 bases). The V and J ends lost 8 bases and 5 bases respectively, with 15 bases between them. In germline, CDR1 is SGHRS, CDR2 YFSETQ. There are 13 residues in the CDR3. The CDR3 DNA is TGCGCCAGTTCATCCAGGGTGGGAGATACGCAGTATTTT. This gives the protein CASSSRVGDTQYF.

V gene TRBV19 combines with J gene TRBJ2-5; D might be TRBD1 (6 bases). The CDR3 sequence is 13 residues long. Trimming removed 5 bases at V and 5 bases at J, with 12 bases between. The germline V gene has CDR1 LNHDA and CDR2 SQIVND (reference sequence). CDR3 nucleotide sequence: TGTGCCAGTAGTGATACAGGGCGGGAGACCCAGTACTTC. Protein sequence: CASSDTGRETQYF.

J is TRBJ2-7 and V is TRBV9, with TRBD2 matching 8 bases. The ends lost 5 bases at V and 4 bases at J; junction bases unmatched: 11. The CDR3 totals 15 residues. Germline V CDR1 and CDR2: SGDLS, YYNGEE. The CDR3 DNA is TGTGCCAGCAGTGCCTCCGGGGGGGACTGGTACGAGCAGTACTTC. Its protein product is CASSASGGDWYEQYF.

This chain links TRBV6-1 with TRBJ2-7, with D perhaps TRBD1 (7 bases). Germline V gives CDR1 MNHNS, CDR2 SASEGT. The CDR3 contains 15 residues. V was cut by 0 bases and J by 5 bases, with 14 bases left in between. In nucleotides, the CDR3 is TGTGCCAGCAGTGAAGCGCTTGGCAGGGGGGACGAGCAGTACTTC. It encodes CASSEALGRGDEQYF.

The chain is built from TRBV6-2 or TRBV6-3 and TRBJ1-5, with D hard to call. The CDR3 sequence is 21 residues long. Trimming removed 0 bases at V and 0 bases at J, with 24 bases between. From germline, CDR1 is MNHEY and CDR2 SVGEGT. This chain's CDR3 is CASSYSRVVSRRIYSNQPQHF. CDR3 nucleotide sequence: TGTGCCAGCAGTTACTCGAGGGTAGTGAGCAGGCGGATTTATAGCAATCAGCCCCAGCATTTT.

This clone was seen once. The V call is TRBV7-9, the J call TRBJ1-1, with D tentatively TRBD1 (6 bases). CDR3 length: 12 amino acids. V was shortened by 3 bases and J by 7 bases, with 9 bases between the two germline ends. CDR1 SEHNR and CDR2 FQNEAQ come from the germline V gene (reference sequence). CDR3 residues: CASSFGQSEAFF. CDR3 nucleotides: TGTGCCAGCAGCTTCGGACAGAGTGAAGCTTTCTTT.

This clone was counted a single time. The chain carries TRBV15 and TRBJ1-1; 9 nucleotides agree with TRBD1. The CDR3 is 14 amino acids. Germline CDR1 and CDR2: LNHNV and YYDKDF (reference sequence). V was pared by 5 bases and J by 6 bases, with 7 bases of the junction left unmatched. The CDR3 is CATSARDRVSEAFF. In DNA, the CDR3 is TGTGCCACCAGCGCCCGGGACAGGGTATCTGAAGCTTTCTTT. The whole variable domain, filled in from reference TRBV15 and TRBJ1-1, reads DAMVIQNPRYQVTQFGKPVTLSCSQTLNHNVMYWYQQKSSQAPKLLFHYYDKDFNNEADTPDNFQSRRPNTSFCFLDIRSPGLGDTAMYLCATSARDRVSEAFFGQGTRLTVV.

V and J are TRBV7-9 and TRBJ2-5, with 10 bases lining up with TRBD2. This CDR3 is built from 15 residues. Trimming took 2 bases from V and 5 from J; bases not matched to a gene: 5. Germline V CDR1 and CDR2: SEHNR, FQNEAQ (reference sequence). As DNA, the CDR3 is TGTGCCAGCAGCTTACGGCTAGCGGGGGCGGAGACCCAGTACTTC. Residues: CASSLRLAGAETQYF.

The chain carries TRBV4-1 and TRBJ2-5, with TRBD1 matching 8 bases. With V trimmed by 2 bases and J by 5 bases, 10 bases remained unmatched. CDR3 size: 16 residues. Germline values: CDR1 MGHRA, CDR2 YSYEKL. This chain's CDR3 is CASSQLSTGAAETQYF. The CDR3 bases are TGCGCCAGCAGCCAACTATCGACAGGGGCCGCGGAGACCCAGTACTTC.

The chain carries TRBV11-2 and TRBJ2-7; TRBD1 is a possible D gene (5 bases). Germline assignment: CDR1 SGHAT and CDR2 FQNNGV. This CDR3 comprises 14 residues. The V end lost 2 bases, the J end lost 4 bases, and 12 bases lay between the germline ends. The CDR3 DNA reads TGTGCCAGCAGCTTATCGCAGGGAAGGTACGAGCAGTACTTC. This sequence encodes CASSLSQGRYEQYF.

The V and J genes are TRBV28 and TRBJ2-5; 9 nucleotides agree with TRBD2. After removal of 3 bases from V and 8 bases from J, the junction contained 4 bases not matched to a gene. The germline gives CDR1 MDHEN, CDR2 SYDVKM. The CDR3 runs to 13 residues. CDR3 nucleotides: TGTGCCAGCAGTTTCGTTAGCGGGGGCACCCAGTACTTC. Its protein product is CASSFVSGGTQYF. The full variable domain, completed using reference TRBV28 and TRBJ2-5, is DVKVTQSSRYLVKRTGEKVFLECVQDMDHENMFWYRQDPGLGLRLIYFSYDVKMKEKGDIPEGYSVSREKKERFSLILESASTNQTSMYLCASSFVSGGTQYFGPGTRLLVL.

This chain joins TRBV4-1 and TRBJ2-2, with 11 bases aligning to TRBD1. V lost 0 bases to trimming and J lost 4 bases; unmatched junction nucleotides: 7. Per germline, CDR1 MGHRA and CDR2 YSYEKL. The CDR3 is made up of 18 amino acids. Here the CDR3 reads CASSQEGKGQGATGELFF. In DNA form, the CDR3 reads TGCGCCAGCAGCCAAGAAGGTAAAGGACAGGGGGCCACCGGGGAGCTGTTTTTT.

The CDR3 coding sequence is TGTGCCAGCAGTTTCAGGTCTACCTCTGGGGCCAACGTCCTGACTTTC. This encodes CASSFRSTSGANVLTF. V gene TRBV6-2 or TRBV6-3 combines with J gene TRBJ2-6; D remains ambiguous. Trimming left V 4 bases short and J 0 bases short, with 10 bases between. The germline gives CDR1 MNHEY, CDR2 SVGEGT. The CDR3 contains 16 residues.

Here the CDR3 reads CASSVSDTGELFF. In DNA, the CDR3 is TGTGCCAGCAGCGTATCGGACACCGGGGAGCTGTTTTTT. The chain carries TRBV9 and TRBJ2-2, with unresolved D. V lost 1 base to trimming and J lost 3 bases, with 4 bases between them. Looked up from germline, CDR1 is SGDLS and CDR2 is YYNGEE. This CDR3 spans 13 amino acids.

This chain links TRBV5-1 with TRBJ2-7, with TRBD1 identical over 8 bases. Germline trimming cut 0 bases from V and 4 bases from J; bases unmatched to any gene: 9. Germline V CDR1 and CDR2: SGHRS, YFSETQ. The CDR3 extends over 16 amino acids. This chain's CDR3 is CASSLAAGTGSYEQYF. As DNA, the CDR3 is TGCGCCAGCAGCTTGGCCGCCGGGACAGGAAGTTACGAGCAGTACTTC. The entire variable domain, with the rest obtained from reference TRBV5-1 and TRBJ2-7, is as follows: KAGVTQTPRYLIKTRGQQVTLSCSPISGHRSVSWYQQTPGQGLQFLFEYFSETQRNKGNFPGRFSGRQFSNSRSEMNVSTLELGDSALYLCASSLAAGTGSYEQYFGPGTRLTVT.

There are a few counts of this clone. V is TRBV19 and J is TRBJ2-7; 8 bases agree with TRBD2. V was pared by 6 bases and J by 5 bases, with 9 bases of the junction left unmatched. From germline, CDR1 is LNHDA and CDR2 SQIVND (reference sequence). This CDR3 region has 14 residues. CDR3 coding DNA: TGTGCCAGTAGAAGTAGCGGGACGGCCCACGAGCAGTACTTC. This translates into CASRSSGTAHEQYF.